These 25 T cell receptor beta chains were all obtained from the same sample, sequenced in a study of cytomegalovirus exposure and HLA in healthy donors (dated by TCRdb to about 2017). The receptor library was made with the immunoSEQ multiplex PCR assay. The table comes from immuneACCESS by way of TCRdb, which keeps in-frame sequences with V and J called. Part of the clones is missing from these tables; in studies checked, under half for an unresolved V gene and the rest for unknown reasons. A total of fewer than 85,000 clones appear in this sample, 95% to 97% of them only once. Approximately 1.3% of the sample is taken by the ten largest. Sequencing input: PBMCs. The source of these receptors is a young woman in good health and CMV-seronegative.

V usage is TRBV28 and J usage is TRBJ2-7; 7 nucleotides match TRBD1. Trimming cost V 5 bases and J 9 bases; bases outside gene matches: 19. Germline V gives CDR1 MDHEN, CDR2 SYDVKM. This CDR3 has 16 amino acids. The CDR3 nucleotides read TGTGCCAGCAGTCCTCATCAGGACAGGCCATACGAAGTGCAGTACTTC. Translation: CASSPHQDRPYEVQYF. The full variable domain, its missing parts supplied by reference TRBV28 and TRBJ2-7, is DVKVTQSSRYLVKRTGEKVFLECVQDMDHENMFWYRQDPGLGLRLIYFSYDVKMKEKGDIPEGYSVSREKKERFSLILESASTNQTSMYLCASSPHQDRPYEVQYFGPGTRLTVT.

V is TRBV11-1 and J is TRBJ2-5; tentatively, D is TRBD2 (5 bases). CDR1 and CDR2 (germline): SGHAT, FQDESV (reference sequence). The CDR3 extends over 14 amino acids. V lost 4 bases and J lost 4, with 13 bases in between. The chain's CDR3 is CASSSPEDAETQYF. The CDR3 DNA sequence: TGTGCCAGCAGCTCCCCGGAGGACGCAGAGACCCAGTACTTC.

This clone showed up just once. CDR3 in DNA: TGTGCCAGCAGCTTAGGTAGCGGCCCCTACAATGAGCAGTTCTTC. It encodes CASSLGSGPYNEQFF. J is TRBJ2-1 and V is TRBV13; D may be TRBD2 (6 bases). Trimming stripped 0 bases from V and 2 bases from J, with 8 bases between. This CDR3 has 15 amino acids. Germline V gene data show CDR1 as PRHDT and CDR2 as FYEKMQ (reference sequence).

The V gene is TRBV5-1, the J gene TRBJ2-3; D unresolved. The CDR3 runs to 15 residues. The ends were cut back, 0 bases at V and 4 bases at J, with 12 bases in the middle. Germline values: CDR1 SGHRS, CDR2 YFSETQ. The CDR3 DNA follows: TGCGCCAGCAGCTTGGGCCTAGGTAGGCCAGATACGCAGTATTTT. It yields the protein CASSLGLGRPDTQYF.

The chain couples TRBV13 to TRBJ1-2; no clear D gene. The V end lost 2 bases, the J end lost 7 bases, and 23 bases lay between the germline ends. This CDR3 has 17 residues. Germline lookup yields CDR1 PRHDT and CDR2 FYEKMQ (reference sequence). In DNA form, the CDR3 reads TGTGCCAGCAGCTTATATACTGTGGAGGAGTCGGCCGGTGGCTACACCTTC. It yields the protein CASSLYTVEESAGGYTF.

The rearrangement uses TRBV2 and TRBJ1-2, with a tentative D call TRBD1 (5 bases). Germline CDR1 SNHLY, CDR2 FYNNEI. CDR3 size: 13 residues. Trimming removed 7 bases from V and 3 bases from J, with 12 bases in between. The CDR3 protein is CASILRVDYGYTF. Here the CDR3 DNA reads TGTGCCAGCATCCTCAGGGTAGACTATGGCTACACCTTC.

V gene TRBV6-5 combines with J gene TRBJ1-3; D is unclear. Germline values: CDR1 MNHEY, CDR2 SVGAGI. Trimming took off 3 bases at V and 8 bases at J, with 14 bases between the two ends. The CDR3 has 14 amino acids. The CDR3 protein is CASSYRLPGDTIYF. The CDR3 DNA reads as TGTGCCAGCAGTTATCGGCTTCCCGGGGACACCATATATTTT.

The sample holds one count of this clone. The chain carries TRBV29-1 and TRBJ2-4; 11 nucleotides align to TRBD2. The V gene's germline CDR1 is SQVTM and CDR2 ANQGSEA. This CDR3 contains 15 residues. After removal of 6 bases from V and 0 bases from J, the junction contained 4 bases not matched to a gene. The CDR3 DNA follows: TGCAGCGTAGACGGACTAGCGGGAGCCAAAAACATTCAGTACTTC. It codes for CSVDGLAGAKNIQYF.

This rearrangement joins TRBV7-9 to TRBJ2-3, with 13 nucleotides matching TRBD2. The CDR3 sequence is 18 residues long. The V gene end was trimmed by 5 bases and the J gene end by 3 bases; junction bases not matched to a gene: 11. The germline V gene has CDR1 SEHNR and CDR2 FQNEAQ (reference sequence). The CDR3: CASSVRTSGRPTTDTQYF. The DNA of the CDR3 is TGTGCCAGCAGCGTGAGGACTAGCGGGAGACCGACGACAGATACGCAGTATTTT.

The V gene is TRBV2, the J gene TRBJ1-5; 7 bases match TRBD1. Germline V CDR1 and CDR2: SNHLY, FYNNEI. The CDR3 consists of 16 residues. V shed 3 bases, J shed 4 bases, and the junction held 9 bases outside the gene matches. CDR3 nucleotides: TGTGCCAGCAGTGATAATCGACAGGGAGGTAATCAGCCCCAGCATTTT. This sequence encodes CASSDNRQGGNQPQHF.

This sequence joins TRBV5-1 and TRBJ2-7, with TRBD2 matching 11 bases. Germline loops: CDR1 SGHRS, CDR2 YFSETQ. Germline trimming cut 0 bases from V and 6 bases from J; bases unmatched to any gene: 5. CDR3 length: 15 residues. CDR3 nucleotide sequence: TGCGCCAGCAGCTTGGTTAGCGGGAGGGCCTCCGAGCAGTACTTC. As protein: CASSLVSGRASEQYF.

This rearrangement joins TRBV7-8 to TRBJ2-7, with 12 bases aligning to TRBD2. The germline V gene has CDR1 SGHVS and CDR2 FQNEAQ. This CDR3 is 18 amino acids long. J gave up 2 bases and V 1 base, and 9 bases lay outside the gene matches. CDR3 loop: CASSLESTGLAGTYEQYF. In DNA, the CDR3 is TGTGCCAGCAGCTTAGAGAGTACAGGACTAGCGGGGACCTACGAGCAGTACTTC.

The chain has TRBV6-5 and TRBJ2-1; 12 bases match TRBD2. The V and J ends lost 2 bases and 7 bases, in that order; junction bases with no gene match: 3. Germline CDR1 MNHEY, CDR2 SVGAGI. The CDR3 sequence is 15 residues long. The CDR3 DNA is TGTGCCAGCAGTTACGCAGGACTAGCGGGGAATGAGCAGTTCTTC. Translating it yields CASSYAGLAGNEQFF.

The J gene is TRBJ2-3, the V gene TRBV28; 9 nucleotides agree with TRBD2. The V gene's germline CDR1 is MDHEN and CDR2 SYDVKM. V shed 5 bases and J 5 bases; nucleotides not matched to a gene: 8. This CDR3 is 15 amino acids long. The CDR3 loop is CASSTSGRRGDTQYF. DNA for the CDR3: TGTGCCAGCAGTACAAGCGGGAGGCGGGGAGATACGCAGTATTTT. The full variable domain, completed using reference TRBV28 and TRBJ2-3, is DVKVTQSSRYLVKRTGEKVFLECVQDMDHENMFWYRQDPGLGLRLIYFSYDVKMKEKGDIPEGYSVSREKKERFSLILESASTNQTSMYLCASSTSGRRGDTQYFGPGTRLTVL.

The V gene is TRBV7-2, the J gene TRBJ2-1; D gene ambiguous. This CDR3 region has 13 residues. Germline lookup yields CDR1 SGHTA and CDR2 FQGNSA. The V end lost 6 bases, the J end lost 3 bases, and 9 bases lay between the germline ends. The CDR3, as DNA: TGTGCCAGCAGTCCCTACCTCTACAATGAGCAGTTCTTC. Translation: CASSPYLYNEQFF.

V and J are TRBV27 and TRBJ2-3; TRBD1 might be the D (7 bases). The CDR3 contains 13 residues. With 5 bases removed from V and 8 bases from J, the gap between germline ends came to 14 bases. Per the germline V gene, CDR1 is MNHEY and CDR2 is SMNVEV (reference sequence). Here the CDR3 DNA reads TGTGCCAGCAGTCCCCAGGGGGGCGGTACGCAGTATTTT. Translated: CASSPQGGGTQYF.

The rearrangement joins TRBV18 to TRBJ1-3, with D maybe TRBD1 (5 bases). Trimming cost V 0 bases and J 0 bases, with 12 bases left between them. This CDR3 has 17 residues. The V gene's germline CDR1 is KGHSH and CDR2 LQKENI. CDR3: CASSPPGVRNSGNTIYF. The DNA of the CDR3 is TGTGCCAGCTCACCACCAGGGGTTCGGAACTCTGGAAACACCATATATTTT.

The chain recombines TRBV5-1 with TRBJ1-2, with D possibly TRBD1 on 6 matching bases. Trimming took off 4 bases at V and 2 bases at J, with 12 bases between the two ends. This CDR3 comprises 14 residues. Looked up from germline, CDR1 is SGHRS and CDR2 is YFSETQ. CDR3 nucleotides: TGCGCCAGCAGCCTTTCGCAGGGGAACTATGGCTACACCTTC. It is translated as CASSLSQGNYGYTF.

The V call is TRBV30, the J call TRBJ1-5; tentatively, D is TRBD1 (5 bases). CDR1 is GTSNPN, CDR2 SVGIG, per germline (reference sequence). This CDR3 is built from 15 residues. Trimming stripped 0 bases from V and 0 bases from J, with 9 bases between. The CDR3 coding sequence is TGTGCCTGGAGTGTAGGGGCAGCTAGCAATCAGCCCCAGCATTTT. Translating gives CAWSVGAASNQPQHF.

The chain carries TRBV11-3 and TRBJ2-7, with TRBD2 identical over 8 bases. Germline V gene sequence: CDR1 SGHNT, CDR2 YENEEA. The CDR3 has 15 residues. After removal of 2 bases from V and 5 bases from J, the junction contained 8 bases not matched to a gene. Written as DNA, the CDR3 is TGTGCCAGCAGCTTACTGGCTAGCGGGCTGGACGAGCAGTACTTC. This encodes CASSLLASGLDEQYF. The full variable domain, with the rest looked up from reference TRBV11-3 and TRBJ2-7, is EAGVVQSPRYKIIEKKQPVAFWCNPISGHNTLYWYLQNLGQGPELLIRYENEEAVDDSQLPKDRFSAERLKGVDSTLKIQPAELGDSAVYLCASSLLASGLDEQYFGPGTRLTVT.

The chain couples TRBV15 to TRBJ1-3; D may be TRBD1 (6 bases). Germline lookup yields CDR1 LNHNV and CDR2 YYDKDF (reference sequence). The CDR3 has 18 residues. The V and J ends lost 0 bases and 3 bases respectively, with 18 bases between them. In nucleotides, the CDR3 is TGTGCCACCAGCAGAGAAGGATACTTGGGGGCAGGTGGAAACACCATATATTTT. Its translation: CATSREGYLGAGGNTIYF.

V is TRBV6-1 and J is TRBJ1-2; 8 positions agree with TRBD1. Germline values: CDR1 MNHNS, CDR2 SASEGT. The CDR3 has 18 amino acids. J was trimmed by 0 bases and V by 2 bases; bases with no gene match: 11. The CDR3 region is CASSEPRQGLDPNYGYTF. The CDR3 nucleotides are TGTGCCAGCAGTGAACCCAGACAGGGGTTGGATCCTAACTATGGCTACACCTTC.

V is TRBV5-1 and J is TRBJ1-1; TRBD1 matches 9 bases. The ends lost 4 bases at V and 8 bases at J; junction bases unmatched: 6. This CDR3 has 13 residues. The germline gives CDR1 SGHRS, CDR2 YFSETQ. The CDR3 loop reads CASSQSGQGEAFF. The CDR3 DNA sequence: TGCGCCAGCAGCCAATCTGGACAGGGGGAAGCTTTCTTT.

The gene calls are TRBV2 and TRBJ2-7, with D perhaps TRBD2 (6 bases). CDR1 and CDR2 from the germline V gene are SNHLY and FYNNEI. The CDR3 contains 13 residues. V lost 7 bases and J lost 2, with 12 bases in between. The CDR3 spells CASKIGGAYEQYF. DNA of the CDR3: TGTGCCAGCAAAATCGGCGGGGCCTACGAGCAGTACTTC.

Written as DNA, the CDR3 is TGTGCCAGCAGTCCTTCCCTCTCCTACGAGCAGTACTTC. Translated: CASSPSLSYEQYF. The chain carries TRBV6-5 and TRBJ2-7; D call uncertain. CDR1 is MNHEY and CDR2 is SVGAGI in the germline V gene. Trimming pared 5 bases from V and 0 bases from J, leaving 8 bases between. This CDR3 region has 13 residues.